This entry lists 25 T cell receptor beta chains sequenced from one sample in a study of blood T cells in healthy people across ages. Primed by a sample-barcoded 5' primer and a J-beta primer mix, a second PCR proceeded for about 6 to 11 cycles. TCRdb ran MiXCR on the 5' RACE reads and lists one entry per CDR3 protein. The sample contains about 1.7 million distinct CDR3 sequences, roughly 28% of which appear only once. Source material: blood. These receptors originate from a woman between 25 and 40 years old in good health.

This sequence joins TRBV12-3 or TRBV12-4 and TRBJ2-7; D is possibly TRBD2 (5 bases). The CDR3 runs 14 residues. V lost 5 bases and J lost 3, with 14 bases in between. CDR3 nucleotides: TGTGCCAGCAGTCGGCGGGTCAGGAGCTACGAGCAGTACTTC. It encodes CASSRRVRSYEQYF.

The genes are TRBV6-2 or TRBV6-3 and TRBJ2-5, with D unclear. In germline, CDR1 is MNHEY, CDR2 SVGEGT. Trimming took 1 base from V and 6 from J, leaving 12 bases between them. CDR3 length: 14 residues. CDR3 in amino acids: CASSYFARTQTQYF. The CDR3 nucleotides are TGTGCCAGCAGTTACTTTGCCAGGACCCAGACCCAGTACTTC.

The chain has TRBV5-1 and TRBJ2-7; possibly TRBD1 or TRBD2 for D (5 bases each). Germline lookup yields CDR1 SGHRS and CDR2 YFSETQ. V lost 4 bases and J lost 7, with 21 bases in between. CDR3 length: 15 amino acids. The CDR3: CASSPFGGSYNEQYF. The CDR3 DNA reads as TGCGCCAGCAGCCCCTTTGGGGGATCCTACAATGAGCAGTACTTC.

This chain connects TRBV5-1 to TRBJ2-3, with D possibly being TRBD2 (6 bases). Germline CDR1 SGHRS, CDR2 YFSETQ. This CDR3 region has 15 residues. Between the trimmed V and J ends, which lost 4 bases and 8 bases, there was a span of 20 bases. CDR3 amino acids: CASSRGTDPILTQYF. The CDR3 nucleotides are TGCGCCAGCAGCCGGGGGACGGATCCTATACTTACGCAGTATTTT.

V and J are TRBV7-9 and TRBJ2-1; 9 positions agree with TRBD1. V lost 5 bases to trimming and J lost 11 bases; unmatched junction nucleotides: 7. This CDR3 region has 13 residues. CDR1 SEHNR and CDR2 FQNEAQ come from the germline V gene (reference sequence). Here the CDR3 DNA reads TGTGCCAGCAGCGTCGACAGGGGGAATAAGCAGTTCTTC. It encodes CASSVDRGNKQFF.

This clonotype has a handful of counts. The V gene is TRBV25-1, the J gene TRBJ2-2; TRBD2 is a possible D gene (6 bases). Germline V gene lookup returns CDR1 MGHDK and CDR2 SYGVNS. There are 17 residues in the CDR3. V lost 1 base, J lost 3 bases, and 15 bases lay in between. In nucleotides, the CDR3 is TGTGCCAGCAGTGAATCTCCGGGAGTCTTGGACACCGGGGAGCTGTTTTTT. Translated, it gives CASSESPGVLDTGELFF.

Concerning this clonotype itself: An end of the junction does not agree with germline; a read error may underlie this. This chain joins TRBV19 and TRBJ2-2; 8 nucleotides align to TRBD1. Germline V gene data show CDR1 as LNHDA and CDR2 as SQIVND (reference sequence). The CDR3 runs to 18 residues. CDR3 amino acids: CASSLTSGGAGNTGELFF. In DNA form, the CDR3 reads TGTGCCAGTAGTCTCACTTCAGGGGGCGCAGGAAACACCGGAGAGCTGTTTTTT.

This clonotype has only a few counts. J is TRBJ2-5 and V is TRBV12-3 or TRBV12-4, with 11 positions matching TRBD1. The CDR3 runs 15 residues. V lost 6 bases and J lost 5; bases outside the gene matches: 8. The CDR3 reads CASRNAGQGEETQYF. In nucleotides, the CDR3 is TGTGCCAGCAGAAACGCGGGACAGGGGGAGGAGACCCAGTACTTC.

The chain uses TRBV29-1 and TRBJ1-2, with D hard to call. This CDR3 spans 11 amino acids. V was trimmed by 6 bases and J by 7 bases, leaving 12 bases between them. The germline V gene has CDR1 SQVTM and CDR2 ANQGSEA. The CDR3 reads CSVDGHSGYTF. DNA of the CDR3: TGCAGCGTCGACGGCCACAGTGGCTACACCTTC.

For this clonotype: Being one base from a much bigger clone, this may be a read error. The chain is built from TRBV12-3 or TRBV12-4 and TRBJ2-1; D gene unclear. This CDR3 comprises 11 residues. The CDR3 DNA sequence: TGTGCCATCAGTGCCGTTGATGAGCAGTTCTTC. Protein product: CAISAVDEQFF.

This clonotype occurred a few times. The CDR3 protein is CASSPQGQGGNIQYF. CDR3 nucleotides: TGTGCCAGCAGCCCCCAAGGACAGGGAGGGAACATTCAGTACTTC. V and J are TRBV12-3 or TRBV12-4 and TRBJ2-4, with a weak D call TRBD1 (8 bases). CDR3 length equals 15 residues. V gave up 6 bases and J gave up 7 bases, with 19 bases separating them.

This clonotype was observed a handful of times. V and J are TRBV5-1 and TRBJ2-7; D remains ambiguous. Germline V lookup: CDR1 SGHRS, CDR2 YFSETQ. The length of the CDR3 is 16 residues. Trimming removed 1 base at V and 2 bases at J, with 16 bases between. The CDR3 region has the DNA TGCGCCAGCAGCTTGCGGCAGGCTGAACTCCCCTACGAGCAGTACTTC. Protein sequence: CASSLRQAELPYEQYF.

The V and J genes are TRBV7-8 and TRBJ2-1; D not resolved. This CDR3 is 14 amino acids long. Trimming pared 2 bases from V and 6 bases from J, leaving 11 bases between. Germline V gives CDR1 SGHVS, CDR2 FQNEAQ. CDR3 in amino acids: CASSLSSLTNEQFF. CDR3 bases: TGTGCCAGCAGCTTATCAAGCTTAACCAATGAGCAGTTCTTC.

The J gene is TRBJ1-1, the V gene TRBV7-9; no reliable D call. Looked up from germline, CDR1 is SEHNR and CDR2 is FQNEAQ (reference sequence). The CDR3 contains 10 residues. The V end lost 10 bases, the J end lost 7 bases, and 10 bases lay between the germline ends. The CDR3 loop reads CATATFEAFF. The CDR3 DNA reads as TGTGCCACGGCGACCTTTGAAGCTTTCTTT. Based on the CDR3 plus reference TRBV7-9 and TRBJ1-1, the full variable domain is DTGVSQNPRHKITKRGQNVTFRCDPISEHNRLYWYRQTLGQGPEFLTYFQNEAQLEKSRLLSDRFSAERPKGSFSTLEIQRTEQGDSAMYLCATATFEAFFGQGTRLTVV.

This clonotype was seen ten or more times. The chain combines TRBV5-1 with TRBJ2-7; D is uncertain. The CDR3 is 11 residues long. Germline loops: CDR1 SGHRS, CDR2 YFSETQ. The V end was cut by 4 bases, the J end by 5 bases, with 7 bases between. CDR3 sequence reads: CASSHADEQYF. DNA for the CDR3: TGCGCCAGCAGCCACGCCGACGAGCAGTACTTC.

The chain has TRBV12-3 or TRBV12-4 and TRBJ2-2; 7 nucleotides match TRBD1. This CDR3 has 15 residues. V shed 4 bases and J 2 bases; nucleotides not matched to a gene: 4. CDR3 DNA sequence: TGTGCCAGCAGTTACCGACAGGGTAACACCGGGGAGCTGTTTTTT. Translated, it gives CASSYRQGNTGELFF.

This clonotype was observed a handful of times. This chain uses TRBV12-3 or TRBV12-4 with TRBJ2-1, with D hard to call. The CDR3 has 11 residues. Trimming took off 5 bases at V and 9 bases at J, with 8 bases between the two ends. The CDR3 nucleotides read TGTGCCAGCAGTCGTGAACTTGAGCAGTTCTTC. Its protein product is CASSRELEQFF.

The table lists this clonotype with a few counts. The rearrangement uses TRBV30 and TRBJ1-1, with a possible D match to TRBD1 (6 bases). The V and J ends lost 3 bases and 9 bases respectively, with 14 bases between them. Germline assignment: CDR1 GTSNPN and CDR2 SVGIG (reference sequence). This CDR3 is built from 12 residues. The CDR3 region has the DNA TGTGCCTGGAGCGCAGGGACATCCAAAGCTTTCTTT. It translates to CAWSAGTSKAFF.

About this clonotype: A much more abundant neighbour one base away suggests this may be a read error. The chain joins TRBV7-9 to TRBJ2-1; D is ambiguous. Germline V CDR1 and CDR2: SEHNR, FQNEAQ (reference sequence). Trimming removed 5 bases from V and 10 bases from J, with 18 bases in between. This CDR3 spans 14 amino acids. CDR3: CASSPLPQTYEQFF. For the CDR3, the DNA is TGTGCCAGCAGCCCACTCCCCCAGACCTACGAGCAGTTCTTC.

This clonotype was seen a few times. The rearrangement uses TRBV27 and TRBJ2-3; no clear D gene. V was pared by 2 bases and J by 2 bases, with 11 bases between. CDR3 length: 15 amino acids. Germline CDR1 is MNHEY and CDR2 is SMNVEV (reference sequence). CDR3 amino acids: CASSLRPLSTDTQYF. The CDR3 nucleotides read TGTGCCAGCAGTTTAAGACCCCTCTCCACAGATACGCAGTATTTT.

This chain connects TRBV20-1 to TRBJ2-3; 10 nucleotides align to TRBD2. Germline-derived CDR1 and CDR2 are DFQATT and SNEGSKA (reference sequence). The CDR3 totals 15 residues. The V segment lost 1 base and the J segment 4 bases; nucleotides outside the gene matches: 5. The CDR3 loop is CSARVSSGGPDTQYF. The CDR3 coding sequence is TGCAGTGCTAGAGTATCTAGCGGGGGACCAGATACGCAGTATTTT.

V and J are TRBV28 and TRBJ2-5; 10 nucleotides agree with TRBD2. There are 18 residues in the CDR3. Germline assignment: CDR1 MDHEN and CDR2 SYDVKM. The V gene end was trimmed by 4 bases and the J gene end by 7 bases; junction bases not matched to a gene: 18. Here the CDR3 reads CASSSPPGPAGGPGTQYF. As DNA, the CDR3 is TGTGCCAGCAGTTCTCCTCCTGGGCCAGCGGGGGGGCCTGGGACCCAGTACTTC.

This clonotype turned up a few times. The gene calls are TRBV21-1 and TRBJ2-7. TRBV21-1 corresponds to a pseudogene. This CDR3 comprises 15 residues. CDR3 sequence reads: CASSGRRRSSYEQYF. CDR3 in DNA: TGTGCCAGCAGCGGCCGGCGTCGAAGCTCCTACGAGCAGTACTTC.

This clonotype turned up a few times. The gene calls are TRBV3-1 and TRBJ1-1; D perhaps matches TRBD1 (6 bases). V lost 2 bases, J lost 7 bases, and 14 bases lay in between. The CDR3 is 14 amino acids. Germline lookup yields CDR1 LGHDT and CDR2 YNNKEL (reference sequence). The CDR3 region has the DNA TGTGCCAGCAGCCAAACAGGGTCCAACCTTGAAGCTTTCTTT. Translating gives CASSQTGSNLEAFF.

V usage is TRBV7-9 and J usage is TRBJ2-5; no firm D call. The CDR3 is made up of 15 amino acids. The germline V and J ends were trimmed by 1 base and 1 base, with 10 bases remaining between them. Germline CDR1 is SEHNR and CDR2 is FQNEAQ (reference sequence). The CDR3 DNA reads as TGTGCCAGCAGCTTAGTAATCCAAACCCAAGAGACCCAGTACTTC. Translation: CASSLVIQTQETQYF.